This T cell receptor (beta chain) was sequenced during a study of post-analysis software for immune sequencing data. Study observations and caveats: The F measure placed samples prepared in the same batch into strongly shared clusters. The study found TRBV5-6, TRBV5-1 and TRBV20-1 among 5 or 6 TRBV segments more frequent in patients than controls.

The library was made from cDNA and included unique molecular identifiers. Once roughly 1 to 11 million T cells were used, approximately 470,000 cDNA molecules resulted. TCRdb passed the PCR reads through MiXCR, listing each CDR3 protein once. The repertoire consists of more than 350,000 distinct CDR3 sequences, with less than 40% occurring once and the leading ten covering under 9%. Concerning this clonotype itself: Antigen specificity is unknown.

The germline V gene has CDR1 SGHRS and CDR2 YFSETQ. The V gene end was trimmed by 3 bases and the J gene end by 1 base; junction bases not matched to a gene: 5. CDR3 length: 16 residues. The clonotype originates from a girl aged 2 to 9 with multiple sclerosis. V and J are TRBV5-1 and TRBJ2-3; TRBD2 matches 10 bases. The sequenced sample was blood. This CDR3 reads CASSSHLAGGTDTQYF. The CDR3, as DNA: TGCGCCAGCAGCTCGCATCTAGCGGGGGGCACAGATACGCAGTATTTT. Using reference TRBV5-1 and TRBJ2-3 for the parts outside the CDR3, the full variable domain is KAGVTQTPRYLIKTRGQQVTLSCSPISGHRSVSWYQQTPGQGLQFLFEYFSETQRNKGNFPGRFSGRQFSNSRSEMNVSTLELGDSALYLCASSSHLAGGTDTQYFGPGTRLTVL.